The present T cell receptor beta chain was sequenced within a study of blood T cell repertoires in COVID-19. Study in general: Collection of acute and convalescent COVID-19 samples took place in the United States, Italy and Spain. The analysed material was cDNA or gDNA that came from T cells, B-cell-depleted T cells, or PBMCs.

The ends lost 10 bases at V and 0 bases at J; junction bases unmatched: 9. The CDR3 extends over 15 amino acids. CDR1 ENHRY and CDR2 SYGVKD come from the germline V gene. Source study methods: By means of reference gene primer amplification, nucleated cell counts were estimated. Here immunoSEQ multiplex PCR was the method, and the copy in TCRdb shows in-frame clones only, minus some. The V and J calls and clone size were taken over from that table, and D and trimming were inferred from the DNA. The profile shows about 130,000 clones, around 87% of them singletons. The sample comprised peripheral blood. The origin of this receptor is a woman in her sixties or seventies with acute or convalescent COVID-19. The chain is built from TRBV10-3 and TRBJ1-3, with TRBD1 matching over 7 bases. CDR3 sequence reads: CATSSQGDSGNTIYF. The CDR3 region has the DNA TGTGCCACCTCTAGTCAGGGGGACTCTGGAAACACCATATATTTT.